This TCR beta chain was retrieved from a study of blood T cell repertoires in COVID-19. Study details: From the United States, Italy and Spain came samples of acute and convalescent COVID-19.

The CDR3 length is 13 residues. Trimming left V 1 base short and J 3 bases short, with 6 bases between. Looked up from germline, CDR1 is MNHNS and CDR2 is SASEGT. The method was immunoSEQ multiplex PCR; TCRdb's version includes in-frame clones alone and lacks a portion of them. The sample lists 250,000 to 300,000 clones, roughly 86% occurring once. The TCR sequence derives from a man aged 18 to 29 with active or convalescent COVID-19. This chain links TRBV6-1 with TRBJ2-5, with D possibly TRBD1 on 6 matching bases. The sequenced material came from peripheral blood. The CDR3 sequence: CASSEGTEETQYF. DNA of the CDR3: TGTGCCAGCAGTGAAGGGACAGAAGAGACCCAGTACTTC.